This entry lists 7 T cell receptor beta chains sequenced from one sample in a study of identifying expanded T cells in peripheral blood. Clones were sequenced by immunoSEQ multiplex PCR, and TCRdb holds only the in-frame ones, with some missing. The sample yields under 120,000 clones, about 89% seen once. Sequencing input: blood. The receptors derive from a person between 18 and 75 years old in good health.

CDR3 in DNA: TGTGCCAGCGCTGTTTCAGGTTCCTACGAGCAGTACTTC. As protein: CASAVSGSYEQYF. This chain uses TRBV2 with TRBJ2-7; no firm D call. This CDR3 is 13 amino acids long. From germline, CDR1 is SNHLY and CDR2 FYNNEI. V was pared by 8 bases and J by 1 base, with 12 bases between.

J is TRBJ1-4 and V is TRBV10-2; no clear D. V was clipped by 6 bases and J by 9 bases, with 17 bases between them. Germline V gene lookup returns CDR1 WSHSY and CDR2 SAAADI. This CDR3 is built from 14 residues. The CDR3 DNA reads TGCGCCAGCAGCCCGGACGGAGACCTGAAAAAACTGTTTTTT. Translation: CASSPDGDLKKLFF.

The genes are TRBV21-1 and TRBJ2-3; the listed D gene, TRBD2, was not tested against the DNA. TRBV21-1 is assigned pseudogene status. The CDR3 has 20 amino acids. CDR3 DNA: TGTGCCAGCAGCAAAGGATCTGCCGGGACTAGCAGAGGCAGCACAGATACGCAGTATTTT. It is translated as CASSKGSAGTSRGSTDTQYF.

The chain recombines TRBV6-5 with TRBJ1-4; D is undetermined. Trimming removed 4 bases at V and 10 bases at J, with 7 bases between. CDR3 size: 11 residues. Per the germline V gene, CDR1 is MNHEY and CDR2 is SVGAGI. CDR3 coding DNA: TGTGCCAGCAGTTCCTTCGGAAAACTGTTTTTT. Amino acids: CASSSFGKLFF.

The chain is built from TRBV7-8 and TRBJ1-1; 9 bases line up with TRBD1. V lost 8 bases to trimming and J lost 3 bases; unmatched junction nucleotides: 7. Germline CDR1 SGHVS, CDR2 FQNEAQ. The CDR3 runs to 14 residues. The chain's CDR3 is CASGPGQGYTEAFF. DNA of the CDR3: TGTGCCAGCGGTCCGGGACAGGGCTACACTGAAGCTTTCTTT.

The J gene is TRBJ2-3, the V gene TRBV2; tentatively, D is TRBD2 (6 bases). With 6 bases removed from V and 5 bases from J, the gap between germline ends came to 15 bases. The CDR3 covers 14 residues. The germline CDR1 and CDR2 sequences are SNHLY and FYNNEI. The CDR3 DNA is TGTGCCAGCAGCACCTTGGGGCGGGGAGATACGCAGTATTTT. As protein: CASSTLGRGDTQYF.

Only a few counts were recorded for this clone. The CDR3 is CASSFGLRHSPLHF. The DNA of the CDR3 is TGTGCCAGCAGTTTCGGGCTGAGGCATTCACCCCTCCACTTT. J is TRBJ1-6 and V is TRBV27; D remains unclear. Germline V gene sequence: CDR1 MNHEY, CDR2 SMNVEV (reference sequence). The V end was cut by 3 bases, the J end by 8 bases, with 11 bases between. This CDR3 is 14 amino acids long.